Following are 24 T cell receptor beta chains from one sample sequenced in a study of cytomegalovirus exposure and HLA in healthy donors. This PCR relied on a set of 60 Vbeta primers and 13 Jbeta primers. Repertoires were generated with immunoSEQ multiplex PCR, while TCRdb's copy carries only in-frame clones and drops some. The sample includes approximately 140,000 clones, roughly 75% of them seen just once. Specimen: PBMCs. The source is a young man in good health and CMV-seronegative.

The chain recombines TRBV11-2 with TRBJ2-7, with 9 bases matching TRBD1. The CDR3 has 13 residues. Germline V CDR1 and CDR2: SGHAT, FQNNGV. V shed 5 bases and J 5 bases; nucleotides not matched to a gene: 4. The CDR3 is CASSLQGAHEQYF. CDR3 nucleotides: TGTGCCAGCAGCCTACAGGGGGCGCACGAGCAGTACTTC.

This chain uses TRBV29-1 with TRBJ2-3, with 11 bases identical to TRBD2. CDR3 length: 17 residues. In germline, CDR1 is SQVTM, CDR2 ANQGSEA. After removal of 2 bases from V and 2 bases from J, the junction contained 9 bases not matched to a gene. As DNA, the CDR3 is TGCAGCGTTGAAACCCGGGGACTAGCGGAACCCACAGATACGCAGTATTTT. Encoded protein: CSVETRGLAEPTDTQYF.

This clone was seen just once. V is TRBV5-1 and J is TRBJ2-5; TRBD1 is a possible D gene (7 bases). The germline V and J ends were trimmed by 3 bases and 8 bases, with 17 bases remaining between them. Germline assignment: CDR1 SGHRS and CDR2 YFSETQ. The CDR3 loop spans 14 amino acids. The CDR3 sequence is CASSWNQGEETQYF. The CDR3 coding sequence is TGCGCCAGCAGCTGGAACCAGGGGGAGGAAACCCAGTACTTC.

The chain employs TRBV2 and TRBJ2-7; D gene unclear. Looked up from germline, CDR1 is SNHLY and CDR2 is FYNNEI. The CDR3 has 14 amino acids. The V end was cut by 2 bases, the J end by 2 bases, with 10 bases between. The DNA for the CDR3 is TGTGCCAGCAGTGAATTGGGCTCACCCTACGAGCAGTACTTC. It encodes CASSELGSPYEQYF.

A single count supports this clone. This chain uses TRBV19 with TRBJ2-1, with D unresolved. The CDR3 spans 13 residues. Trimming took off 6 bases at V and 6 bases at J, with 12 bases between the two ends. CDR1 is LNHDA, CDR2 SQIVND, per germline (reference sequence). CDR3 sequence: CASRNIPPNEQFF. DNA for the CDR3: TGTGCCAGTAGGAACATCCCCCCCAATGAGCAGTTCTTC.

The chain has TRBV4-1 and TRBJ1-2, with 8 positions matching TRBD1. V lost 5 bases, J lost 0 bases, and 11 bases stayed unmatched. CDR1 is MGHRA, CDR2 YSYEKL, per germline. CDR3 length equals 17 residues. CDR3 sequence reads: CASSNPTDRATNYGYTF. CDR3 nucleotide sequence: TGCGCCAGCAGCAACCCTACGGACAGGGCCACTAACTATGGCTACACCTTC.

This clone was picked up a small number of times. J is TRBJ1-1 and V is TRBV12-5; 7 bases line up with TRBD1. Germline-derived CDR1 and CDR2 are LGHNT and FRNRAP. The CDR3 extends over 14 amino acids. V lost 5 bases and J lost 1; bases outside the gene matches: 4. The CDR3 region is CASGEQGTNTEAFF. The CDR3 DNA is TGTGCTAGTGGTGAACAGGGGACGAACACTGAAGCTTTCTTT.

This rearrangement joins TRBV5-1 to TRBJ2-7, with D possibly matching TRBD1 (5 bases). The CDR3 sequence is 14 residues long. The V end was cut by 3 bases, the J end by 2 bases, with 12 bases between. Germline CDR1 is SGHRS and CDR2 is YFSETQ. CDR3 residues: CASSSATDPYEQYF. As DNA, the CDR3 is TGCGCCAGCAGCTCGGCGACAGACCCCTACGAGCAGTACTTC.

V is TRBV2 and J is TRBJ1-5; TRBD1 agrees at 8 bases. Germline trimming cut 5 bases from V and 7 bases from J; bases unmatched to any gene: 10. Germline V CDR1 and CDR2: SNHLY, FYNNEI. This CDR3 has 15 residues. DNA for the CDR3: TGTGCCAGCAGTTTCACAGGGGGGGGGTGGCAGCCCCAGCATTTT. The encoded protein is CASSFTGGGWQPQHF.

V usage is TRBV27 and J usage is TRBJ2-7; 12 nucleotides line up with TRBD2. The CDR3 has 15 residues. V dropped 5 bases and J dropped 7; count of bases not matched to a gene: 9. Germline CDR1 reads MNHEY; CDR2 reads SMNVEV (reference sequence). CDR3: CASSTGTSGLWEQYF. The CDR3 region has the DNA TGTGCCAGCAGTACCGGGACTAGCGGGTTGTGGGAGCAGTACTTC.

The chain couples TRBV15 to TRBJ1-1, with no clear D. The CDR3 runs 14 residues. Germline-derived CDR1 and CDR2 are LNHNV and YYDKDF (reference sequence). Trimming removed 3 bases at V and 0 bases at J, with 8 bases between. The DNA for the CDR3 is TGTGCCACCAGCAGGGAGGAGTTGAACACTGAAGCTTTCTTT. The encoded protein is CATSREELNTEAFF.

The rearrangement uses TRBV2 and TRBJ1-1; no reliable D call. Germline CDR1 and CDR2: SNHLY and FYNNEI. This CDR3 has 13 amino acids. V was trimmed by 4 bases and J by 2 bases, leaving 8 bases between them. The CDR3 DNA is TGTGCCAGCAGTGTGGAGGGTAACACTGAAGCTTTCTTT. Translated, it gives CASSVEGNTEAFF.

V usage is TRBV30 and J usage is TRBJ2-7; 7 bases align to TRBD2. This CDR3 is built from 17 residues. Germline V gene data show CDR1 as GTSNPN and CDR2 as SVGIG (reference sequence). V lost 0 bases and J lost 0; bases outside the gene matches: 11. The CDR3 coding sequence is TGTGCCTGGAGTGTATCCCTCGGACTAGATAACTCCTACGAGCAGTACTTC. Its translation is CAWSVSLGLDNSYEQYF.

This clone turned up a few times. This rearrangement joins TRBV18 to TRBJ1-3; D perhaps matches TRBD1 (6 bases). The CDR3 has 14 amino acids. Per the germline V gene, CDR1 is KGHSH and CDR2 is LQKENI. The V end lost 3 bases, the J end lost 2 bases, and 8 bases lay between the germline ends. The CDR3 DNA follows: TGTGCCAGCTCACCCCGGACAGCTGGAAACACCATATATTTT. This gives the protein CASSPRTAGNTIYF.

This clone was detected a few times. The rearrangement joins TRBV5-4 to TRBJ1-2, with 8 bases that match TRBD1. Unmatched junction bases numbered 5, after V lost 3 bases and J lost 4 bases. The germline V gene has CDR1 SGHNT and CDR2 YYREEE (reference sequence). This CDR3 has 14 amino acids. Here the CDR3 reads CASSSMDRAYGYTF. DNA of the CDR3: TGTGCCAGCAGCTCTATGGACAGGGCCTATGGCTACACCTTC. The full variable domain, in which reference TRBV5-4 and TRBJ1-2 provide the parts outside the CDR3, is ETGVTQSPTHLIKTRGQQVTLRCSSQSGHNTVSWYQQALGQGPQFIFQYYREEENGRGNFPPRFSGLQFPNYSSELNVNALELDDSALYLCASSSMDRAYGYTFGSGTRLTVV.

This clone is a singleton in its sample. The chain combines TRBV5-1 with TRBJ2-1, with TRBD1 matching over 9 bases. V lost 7 bases, J lost 5 bases, and 10 bases stayed unmatched. The CDR3 loop spans 15 amino acids. CDR1 is SGHRS and CDR2 is YFSETQ in the germline V gene. CDR3 sequence reads: CASGNPGQGNNEQFF. The CDR3 bases are TGCGCCAGCGGAAATCCGGGACAGGGCAACAATGAGCAGTTCTTC.

The CDR3 DNA reads TGTGCCAGCAGCGCCGGACAGGTTGGGCCCCAGCATTTT. Amino acid sequence: CASSAGQVGPQHF. The rearrangement uses TRBV7-9 and TRBJ1-5; TRBD1 aligns across 7 bases. Germline CDR1 reads SEHNR; CDR2 reads FQNEAQ (reference sequence). V shed 5 bases and J 9 bases; nucleotides not matched to a gene: 7. The CDR3 has 13 residues. The variable domain in full, with the rest retrieved from reference TRBV7-9 and TRBJ1-5, is DTGVSQNPRHKITKRGQNVTFRCDPISEHNRLYWYRQTLGQGPEFLTYFQNEAQLEKSRLLSDRFSAERPKGSFSTLEIQRTEQGDSAMYLCASSAGQVGPQHFGDGTRLSIL.

The chain joins TRBV5-1 to TRBJ2-1; 7 bases match TRBD2. In germline, CDR1 is SGHRS, CDR2 YFSETQ. Trimming cost V 6 bases and J 10 bases; bases outside gene matches: 10. This CDR3 is 13 amino acids long. In DNA, the CDR3 is TGCGCCAGCACCTGGACTAGTTTGGGGGAGCAGTTCTTC. It encodes CASTWTSLGEQFF.

A remark on this clone: Other nucleotide sequences from this sample produce the same CDR3. The V and J genes are TRBV19 and TRBJ1-5; 8 bases map to TRBD1. The CDR3 spans 14 residues. CDR1 is LNHDA, CDR2 SQIVND, per germline (reference sequence). V lost 6 bases, J lost 2 bases, and 3 bases stayed unmatched. The CDR3: CASSGQGGNQPQHF. The CDR3 DNA is TGTGCCAGTAGCGGACAGGGAGGCAATCAGCCCCAGCATTTT.

The gene calls are TRBV5-1 and TRBJ2-1; 8 bases match TRBD1. Germline loops: CDR1 SGHRS, CDR2 YFSETQ. The V and J ends lost 4 bases and 7 bases, in that order; junction bases with no gene match: 10. The CDR3 is 15 residues long. The CDR3 DNA reads as TGCGCCAGCAGCCCGAGGACAGGGCCACGGAATGAGCAGTTCTTC. It translates to CASSPRTGPRNEQFF.

This chain joins TRBV6-1 and TRBJ1-5; TRBD1 agrees at 11 bases. The CDR3 has 17 residues. Trimming took 4 bases from V and 0 from J; bases not matched to a gene: 5. Germline CDR1 and CDR2: MNHNS and SASEGT. CDR3 loop: CASSGGDRGSSNQPQHF. In DNA, the CDR3 is TGTGCCAGCAGTGGGGGGGACAGGGGGAGTAGCAATCAGCCCCAGCATTTT.

This sequence joins TRBV5-1 and TRBJ2-3; 8 bases are shared with TRBD2. There are 17 residues in the CDR3. Unmatched junction bases numbered 11, after V lost 0 bases and J lost 5 bases. Germline loops: CDR1 SGHRS, CDR2 YFSETQ. CDR3 bases: TGCGCCAGCAGCTTGGTCCCCCCGGGAGGGGGTGAAGATACGCAGTATTTT. Translated: CASSLVPPGGGEDTQYF.

J is TRBJ2-3 and V is TRBV2, with D possibly TRBD2 on 5 matching bases. This CDR3 region has 14 residues. CDR1 SNHLY and CDR2 FYNNEI come from the germline V gene. Trimming pared 7 bases from V and 5 bases from J, leaving 16 bases between. Written as DNA, the CDR3 is TGTGCCAGCAAGGGCGGGTCCGCAGGAGATACGCAGTATTTT. Its protein product is CASKGGSAGDTQYF.

This clone was recorded only once. The CDR3 nucleotides read TGTGCCAGCAGTGCCCGAGGAGGGACAGGGGGATACAATGAGCAGTTCTTC. It specifies CASSARGGTGGYNEQFF. The chain couples TRBV2 to TRBJ2-1; TRBD1 aligns across 11 bases. V lost 4 bases and J lost 4; bases outside the gene matches: 9. CDR3 length: 17 residues. Germline CDR1 and CDR2: SNHLY and FYNNEI. Combining the CDR3 with reference TRBV2 and TRBJ2-1 gives the whole variable domain EPEVTQTPSHQVTQMGQEVILRCVPISNHLYFYWYRQILGQKVEFLVSFYNNEISEKSEIFDDQFSVERPDGSNFTLKIRSTKLEDSAMYFCASSARGGTGGYNEQFFGPGTRLTVL.